This paragraph reports one TCR beta chain. Sequenced by immunoSEQ multiplex PCR; TCRdb stores in-frame clones only, minus some. The data hold roughly 570,000 clones, with about 89% observed a single time. The sample belongs to a study of blood T cell repertoires in COVID-19. CDR3 length: 14 amino acids. From germline, CDR1 is MNHEY and CDR2 SVGAGI. The V and J ends lost 4 bases and 3 bases, in that order; junction bases with no gene match: 6. The specimen was peripheral blood. This sequence was found in a woman between 50 and 59 years old with COVID-19, enrolled during active disease. V is TRBV6-5 and J is TRBJ2-7; 7 nucleotides align to TRBD1. CDR3: CASSSGQRYYEQYF. CDR3 in DNA: TGTGCCAGCAGTTCGGGACAGCGCTACTACGAGCAGTACTTC.